One sample yielded the 13 T cell receptor beta chains listed below, sequenced in a study of blood T cell repertoires in COVID-19. The protocol was immunoSEQ multiplex PCR, while the TCRdb copy is restricted to in-frame clones and leaves out a portion. This sample has around 140,000 clones, with about nine tenths found just once. Sequencing was carried out using PBMCs or T cells enriched from blood (not recorded which). Receptor source: a man in his 60s who had recovered from COVID-19.

The V call is TRBV6-5, the J call TRBJ1-6, with 10 bases identical to TRBD1. The CDR3 is made up of 12 amino acids. V lost 6 bases to trimming and J lost 19 bases; unmatched junction nucleotides: 9. CDR1 is MNHEY and CDR2 is SVGAGI in the germline V gene. CDR3 DNA: TGTGCCAGCAGGACAGGGGGCTCGCCGTTGCACTTT. This gives the protein CASRTGGSPLHF.

CDR3 DNA sequence: TGTGCCAGCAGTATGCCCGGACAGGGAATCTACGAGCAGTACTTC. Translating it yields CASSMPGQGIYEQYF. The genes are TRBV28 and TRBJ2-7; TRBD1 aligns across 8 bases. Trimming cost V 5 bases and J 3 bases; bases outside gene matches: 9. From germline, CDR1 is MDHEN and CDR2 SYDVKM. The CDR3 has 15 residues.

Note on this clone: Other DNA sequences within the sample encode an identical CDR3. This sequence joins TRBV7-8 and TRBJ1-5, with D uncertain. The V end was cut by 1 base, the J end by 6 bases, with 7 bases between. Germline assignment: CDR1 SGHVS and CDR2 FQNEAQ. The CDR3 runs to 13 residues. The CDR3 loop is CASSLEEGQPQHF. CDR3 nucleotide sequence: TGTGCCAGCAGCTTAGAAGAGGGTCAGCCCCAGCATTTT. Combining the CDR3 with reference TRBV7-8 and TRBJ1-5 gives the whole variable domain GAGVSQSPRYKVAKRGQDVALRCDPISGHVSLFWYQQALGQGPEFLTYFQNEAQLDKSGLPSDRFFAERPEGSVSTLKIQRTQQEDSAVYLCASSLEEGQPQHFGDGTRLSIL.

Note on this clone: At one boundary the junction diverges from the germline segment, which might be a read error. In DNA, the CDR3 is TGTGCCAGCAGCCTAGAGCGGTACTACGAGCAGTACTTC. Amino acids: CASSLERYYEQYF. This chain joins TRBV11-2 and TRBJ2-7; the D gene is possibly TRBD2 (5 bases). The V gene's germline CDR1 is SGHAT and CDR2 FQNNGV. This CDR3 contains 13 residues.

The chain uses TRBV2 and TRBJ2-3, with D possibly TRBD2 on 5 matching bases. CDR1 and CDR2 (germline): SNHLY, FYNNEI. Trimming shortened V by 6 bases and J by 2 bases, and 12 bases separated the two germline ends. This CDR3 has 14 residues. CDR3 region: CASRAFRDTDTQYF. CDR3 DNA: TGTGCCAGCAGGGCCTTCCGGGACACAGATACGCAGTATTTT.

The chain carries TRBV29-1 and TRBJ2-7; D unresolved. Germline CDR1 is SQVTM and CDR2 is ANQGSEA. The CDR3 covers 11 residues. V shed 3 bases and J shed 7 bases, with 10 bases lying between them. CDR3 sequence (DNA): TGCAGCGTTGATAAAGGAGTGGAGCAGTACTTC. Translating it yields CSVDKGVEQYF.

V gene TRBV10-1 combines with J gene TRBJ2-7; TRBD2 is a possible D gene (6 bases). Germline lookup yields CDR1 WNHNN and CDR2 SYGVQD (reference sequence). The CDR3 length is 13 residues. Trimming shortened V by 4 bases and J by 2 bases, and 9 bases separated the two germline ends. In nucleotides, the CDR3 is TGCGCCAGCAGTGCGGGAGCCCCCTACGAGCAGTACTTC. Its translation is CASSAGAPYEQYF.

The V call is TRBV7-8, the J call TRBJ1-3, with unresolved D. The CDR3 loop spans 13 amino acids. The germline V gene encodes CDR1 SGHVS and CDR2 FQNEAQ. The germline V and J ends were trimmed by 7 bases and 3 bases, with 10 bases remaining between them. CDR3: CASKAGGGNTIYF. The CDR3 coding sequence is TGTGCCAGCAAGGCAGGAGGTGGAAACACCATATATTTT.

The rearrangement links TRBV27 to TRBJ2-2; D is unclear. The CDR3 consists of 14 residues. Germline loops: CDR1 MNHEY, CDR2 SMNVEV (reference sequence). Trimming pared 8 bases from V and 6 bases from J, leaving 16 bases between. CDR3 loop: CASFPSGNSGELFF. The CDR3 DNA sequence: TGTGCCAGCTTTCCTTCGGGTAATTCCGGGGAGCTGTTTTTT.

This chain connects TRBV4-2 to TRBJ1-2; D not certain. CDR3 length equals 12 residues. Germline V lookup: CDR1 LGHNA, CDR2 YNFKEQ. V was trimmed by 1 base and J by 8 bases, leaving 8 bases between them. The DNA of the CDR3 is TGTGCCAGCAGCCAAGTATCAGGAGGCTACACCTTC. This codes for CASSQVSGGYTF.

This clone was detected once. The rearrangement joins TRBV12-3 or TRBV12-4 to TRBJ1-1, with TRBD1 matching over 10 bases. This CDR3 comprises 13 residues. Trimming took 5 bases from V and 10 from J; bases not matched to a gene: 7. DNA of the CDR3: TGTGCCAGCAGTCTGACAGGGGGCGCGAGAGCTTTCTTT. It is translated as CASSLTGGARAFF.

This chain uses TRBV21-1 with TRBJ1-2. TRBV21-1 is tagged as a pseudogene. This CDR3 spans 13 amino acids. CDR3 nucleotides: TGTGCCAGCAGCAAATTGAGACGGGATGGCTACACCTTC. This sequence encodes CASSKLRRDGYTF.

The genes are TRBV2 and TRBJ2-5, with TRBD2 matching over 9 bases. CDR1 and CDR2 (germline): SNHLY, FYNNEI. The CDR3 runs to 15 residues. The V segment lost 5 bases and the J segment 5 bases; nucleotides outside the gene matches: 9. In nucleotides, the CDR3 is TGTGCCAGCAGTTCGGGACTAGCTGACGGGGAGACCCAGTACTTC. Its translation is CASSSGLADGETQYF.